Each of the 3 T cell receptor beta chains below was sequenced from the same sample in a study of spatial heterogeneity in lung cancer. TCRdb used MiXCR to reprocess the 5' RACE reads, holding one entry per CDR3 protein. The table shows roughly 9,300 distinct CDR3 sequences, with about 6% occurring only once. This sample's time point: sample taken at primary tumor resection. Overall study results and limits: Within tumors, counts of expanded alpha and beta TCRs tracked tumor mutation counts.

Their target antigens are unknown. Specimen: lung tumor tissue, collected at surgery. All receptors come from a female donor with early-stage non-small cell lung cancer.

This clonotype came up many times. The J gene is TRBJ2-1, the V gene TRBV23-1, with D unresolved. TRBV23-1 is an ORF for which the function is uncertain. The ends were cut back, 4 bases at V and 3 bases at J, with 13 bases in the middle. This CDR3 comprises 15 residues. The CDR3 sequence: CASSPSVGNYNEQFF. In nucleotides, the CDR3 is TGCGCCAGCAGTCCCAGCGTTGGGAACTACAATGAGCAGTTCTTC.

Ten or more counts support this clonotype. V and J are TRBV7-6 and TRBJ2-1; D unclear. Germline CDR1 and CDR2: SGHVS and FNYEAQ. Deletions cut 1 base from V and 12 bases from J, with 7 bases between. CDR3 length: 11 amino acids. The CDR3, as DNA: TGTGCCAGCAGCTTAGACGTGAGGCAGTTCTTC. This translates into CASSLDVRQFF.

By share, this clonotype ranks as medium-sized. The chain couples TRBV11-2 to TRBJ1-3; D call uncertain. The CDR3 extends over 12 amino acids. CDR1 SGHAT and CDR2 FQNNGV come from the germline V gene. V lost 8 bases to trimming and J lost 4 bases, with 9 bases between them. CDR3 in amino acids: CASRAAGNTIYF. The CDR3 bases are TGTGCCAGCCGGGCGGCCGGAAACACCATATATTTT.